Below are 21 T cell receptor beta chains sequenced from a single sample in a study of chemoradiotherapy in HPV16-positive cancers. The assay was immunoSEQ multiplex PCR, and TCRdb's table has in-frame clones only and misses some. In the table there are around 5,700 clones, 85% to 90% of which are singletons. The material was tumor tissue, obtained from a patient who underwent chemoradiotherapy. The receptors stem from a human donor with HPV-associated anogenital cancer.

The rearrangement joins TRBV4-3 to TRBJ2-5, with 16 bases that match TRBD2. CDR3 length equals 19 residues. Germline CDR1 is LGHNA and CDR2 is YSLEER. V shed 4 bases and J 5 bases; nucleotides not matched to a gene: 13. Here the CDR3 DNA reads TGCGCCAGCAGCCCGGGACTAGCGGGAGGGGCTGGCTTGGATGAGACCCAGTACTTC. Protein product: CASSPGLAGGAGLDETQYF.

V usage is TRBV27 and J usage is TRBJ2-7; no clear D. Germline CDR1 reads MNHEY; CDR2 reads SMNVEV (reference sequence). The CDR3 extends over 15 amino acids. The V gene lost 0 bases and the J gene lost 2 bases, with 11 bases spanning the gap. The CDR3 region is CASSLSFTPTYEQYF. CDR3 nucleotides: TGTGCCAGCAGTTTATCCTTTACGCCGACCTACGAGCAGTACTTC.

The chain links TRBV10-3 to TRBJ1-4; D is uncertain. The V end lost 3 bases, the J end lost 3 bases, and 14 bases lay between the germline ends. Germline V CDR1 and CDR2: ENHRY, SYGVKD. The CDR3 extends over 16 amino acids. CDR3 in amino acids: CAISDLSFGSNEKLFF. CDR3 nucleotide sequence: TGTGCCATCAGTGACCTTTCCTTTGGGTCTAATGAAAAACTGTTTTTT.

V is TRBV5-5 and J is TRBJ2-7, with D possibly being TRBD2 (6 bases). Trimming removed 2 bases from V and 1 base from J, with 10 bases in between. Germline V gene data show CDR1 as SGHKS and CDR2 as YYEKEE (reference sequence). This CDR3 spans 14 amino acids. CDR3 in DNA: TGTGCCAGCAGCTTTAGCGGTCTATCCTACGAGCAGTACTTC. Its translation: CASSFSGLSYEQYF.

The chain links TRBV30 to TRBJ2-6; 8 nucleotides match TRBD1. The germline V gene encodes CDR1 GTSNPN and CDR2 SVGIG (reference sequence). This CDR3 contains 17 residues. V lost 4 bases and J lost 0; bases outside the gene matches: 8. The CDR3 nucleotides are TGTGCCTGGAAAGGACAGGGTCCCATCTCTGGGGCCAACGTCCTGACTTTC. Translation: CAWKGQGPISGANVLTF.

The gene calls are TRBV30 and TRBJ2-5; D uncertain. The CDR3 extends over 14 amino acids. CDR1 and CDR2 (germline): GTSNPN, SVGIG (reference sequence). V gave up 2 bases and J gave up 3 bases, with 13 bases separating them. The CDR3: CAWSPSPGEETQYF. As DNA, the CDR3 is TGTGCCTGGAGTCCATCCCCAGGAGAAGAGACCCAGTACTTC.

The genes are TRBV30 and TRBJ1-3; 9 nucleotides agree with TRBD1. There are 15 residues in the CDR3. Germline V gene sequence: CDR1 GTSNPN, CDR2 SVGIG (reference sequence). The V gene end was trimmed by 5 bases and the J gene end by 3 bases; junction bases not matched to a gene: 8. The chain's CDR3 is CAWQTGTGFGNTIYF. The DNA for the CDR3 is TGTGCCTGGCAAACCGGGACAGGGTTTGGAAACACCATATATTTT.

V is TRBV7-9 and J is TRBJ2-7; D is possibly TRBD1 (6 bases). The V and J ends lost 5 bases and 4 bases respectively, with 18 bases between them. The CDR3 has 15 amino acids. The germline V gene has CDR1 SEHNR and CDR2 FQNEAQ (reference sequence). The CDR3 nucleotides are TGTGCCAGCAGCCATCCAGGGGTCCTTATGTACGAGCAGTACTTC. This sequence encodes CASSHPGVLMYEQYF. Based on the CDR3 plus reference TRBV7-9 and TRBJ2-7, the full variable domain is DTGVSQNPRHKITKRGQNVTFRCDPISEHNRLYWYRQTLGQGPEFLTYFQNEAQLEKSRLLSDRFSAERPKGSFSTLEIQRTEQGDSAMYLCASSHPGVLMYEQYFGPGTRLTVT.

Worth noting for this clone: A junction boundary mismatches the germline segment, possibly from a read error. The J gene is TRBJ2-7, the V gene TRBV5-4; possibly TRBD1 for D (7 bases). CDR1 and CDR2 (germline): SGHNT, YYREEE (reference sequence). The CDR3 is 14 residues long. The CDR3 protein is CAGSLGQGGGEQYF. The CDR3 DNA sequence: TGTGCCGGCAGCTTAGGTCAGGGGGGTGGAGAGCAGTACTTC.

The chain carries TRBV6-1 and TRBJ1-6; D possibly corresponds to TRBD1 (6 bases). V lost 1 base and J lost 3, with 10 bases in between. The CDR3 is 16 residues long. Germline lookup yields CDR1 MNHNS and CDR2 SASEGT. For the CDR3, the DNA is TGTGCCAGCAGTGAAGTTGGGGGCTACTATAATTCACCCCTCCACTTT. Translating it yields CASSEVGGYYNSPLHF.

V usage is TRBV18 and J usage is TRBJ2-1; 7 positions agree with TRBD1. V shed 3 bases, J shed 1 base, and the junction held 6 bases outside the gene matches. The CDR3 is made up of 16 amino acids. Germline loops: CDR1 KGHSH, CDR2 LQKENI. The CDR3 nucleotides read TGTGCCAGCTCACCTTACAGGGGATCGTCCTACAATGAGCAGTTCTTC. Amino acid sequence: CASSPYRGSSYNEQFF.

This chain joins TRBV29-1 and TRBJ1-1; 7 bases are shared with TRBD1. V shed 7 bases, J shed 4 bases, and the junction held 9 bases outside the gene matches. In germline, CDR1 is SQVTM, CDR2 ANQGSEA. The CDR3 runs to 13 residues. For the CDR3, the DNA is TGCAGCGGAAACAGGGGAGGAGGCACTGAAGCTTTCTTT. Translation: CSGNRGGGTEAFF.

V gene TRBV29-1 combines with J gene TRBJ2-7; 9 positions agree with TRBD2. The V gene end was trimmed by 3 bases and the J gene end by 4 bases; junction bases not matched to a gene: 10. Germline loops: CDR1 SQVTM, CDR2 ANQGSEA. The CDR3 has 15 amino acids. The DNA for the CDR3 is TGCAGCGTTGAGGGAGGGACTAGCTTGGGATACGAGCAGTACTTC. Protein sequence: CSVEGGTSLGYEQYF.

The chain recombines TRBV4-1 with TRBJ2-5; TRBD2 might be the D (6 bases). The CDR3 is 18 amino acids. Germline CDR1 reads MGHRA; CDR2 reads YSYEKL. V was clipped by 1 base and J by 0 bases, with 18 bases between them. In nucleotides, the CDR3 is TGCGCCAGCAGCCAAGGGACGAACGGGGTAGCGGACCAAGAGACCCAGTACTTC. Encoded protein: CASSQGTNGVADQETQYF.

The V and J genes are TRBV11-2 and TRBJ2-7; D is perhaps TRBD2 (5 bases). Germline CDR1 reads SGHAT; CDR2 reads FQNNGV. V lost 5 bases and J lost 5, with 10 bases in between. The CDR3 contains 12 residues. The DNA for the CDR3 is TGTGCCAGCAGCCCCGGGGTCCACGAGCAGTACTTC. Protein: CASSPGVHEQYF.

The chain has TRBV5-1 and TRBJ1-3; 9 bases match TRBD1. Germline-derived CDR1 and CDR2 are SGHRS and YFSETQ. The J segment lost 0 bases and the V segment lost 3 bases, leaving 1 base of the junction unmatched. This CDR3 has 15 residues. Here the CDR3 reads CASSWTGVSGNTIYF. CDR3 bases: TGCGCCAGCAGCTGGACAGGGGTCTCTGGAAACACCATATATTTT.

The chain combines TRBV6-5 with TRBJ1-1; TRBD1 matches 8 bases. The V segment lost 4 bases and the J segment 0 bases; nucleotides outside the gene matches: 4. Germline CDR1 and CDR2: MNHEY and SVGAGI. The CDR3 runs to 15 residues. CDR3 sequence (DNA): TGTGCCAGCAGTTTCCGGACAGGGTTGAACACTGAAGCTTTCTTT. Its protein is CASSFRTGLNTEAFF.

This clone was recorded only once. The chain couples TRBV12-1 to TRBJ2-7; the table's TRBD1 call for D was not verified on the DNA. TRBV12-1 is described as a pseudogene. CDR3 length equals 13 residues. Here the CDR3 DNA reads TGTGCTTCGGAGGGGGCGCTAGGGCACGAGCAGTACTTC. Protein sequence: CASEGALGHEQYF.

The V and J genes are TRBV5-6 and TRBJ1-1; D may be TRBD1 (5 bases). CDR1 is SGHDT, CDR2 YYEEEE, per germline. CDR3 length: 13 residues. Trimming cost V 4 bases and J 10 bases, with 17 bases left between them. CDR3 bases: TGTGCCAGCAGCCTCGGGACTGGGTTGGGAGCTTTCTTT. This sequence encodes CASSLGTGLGAFF.

J is TRBJ1-2 and V is TRBV6-6; D remains ambiguous. There are 15 residues in the CDR3. Germline CDR1 reads MNHNY; CDR2 reads SVGAGI (reference sequence). Trimming took 7 bases from V and 2 from J, leaving 17 bases between them. For the CDR3, the DNA is TGTGCCAGCAACAAACCCACGGCACCGAACTATGGCTACACCTTC. Its translation: CASNKPTAPNYGYTF.

This clone appeared a single time. The rearrangement uses TRBV28 and TRBJ2-1; 7 bases map to TRBD2. V trimming: 7 bases; J trimming: 7 bases; junction bases outside the gene matches: 22. CDR1 MDHEN and CDR2 SYDVKM come from the germline V gene. The CDR3 is 18 amino acids. Written as DNA, the CDR3 is TGTGCCAGCACCTACGCCCCTTTCGGTGCGGGAGAGAATAATGAGCAGTTCTTC. This gives the protein CASTYAPFGAGENNEQFF.